This T cell receptor (beta chain) was identified during a study of patients and donors after allogeneic stem cell transplantation. TCRdb re-analysed the RT-PCR reads in MiXCR, keeping a single row per CDR3 protein. Of 98,000 or so distinct CDR3 sequences listed, 35% to 45% are singletons. Per the germline V gene, CDR1 is SQVTM and CDR2 is ANQGSEA. This CDR3 region has 12 residues. The ends lost 4 bases at V and 9 bases at J; junction bases unmatched: 4. The sample consisted of blood, either unsorted or a sorted T cell fraction (not recorded which). This receptor was taken from a human donor who was either an allogeneic HSCT recipient or a stem cell or donor lymphocyte infusion donor (not recorded which). It is not recorded whose cells these are; they may come from a transplant donor. This sequence joins TRBV29-1 and TRBJ1-4, with TRBD1 identical over 8 bases. The CDR3 coding sequence is TGCAGCGTTGCAGGGGGCGACCAAAAACTGTTTTTT. It encodes CSVAGGDQKLFF.